A single sample is the source of the 6 T cell receptor beta chains below, sequenced in a study of T cell responses to AZD1222 COVID-19 vaccine. Sequenced by immunoSEQ multiplex PCR; TCRdb stores in-frame clones only, minus some. The table lists approximately 110,000 clones, around 87% of them singletons. This sample comprised peripheral blood, obtained 28 days after the second AZD1222 dose. These receptors were obtained from an adult who received the AZD1222 COVID-19 vaccine.

The J gene is TRBJ2-3, the V gene TRBV9; 7 bases align to TRBD2. Germline CDR1 reads SGDLS; CDR2 reads YYNGEE. The V gene end was trimmed by 4 bases and the J gene end by 4 bases; junction bases not matched to a gene: 9. The CDR3 is 15 amino acids. CDR3 in amino acids: CASSPYGRESDTQYF. As DNA, the CDR3 is TGTGCCAGCAGCCCCTATGGGCGGGAGTCAGATACGCAGTATTTT.

The chain couples TRBV5-4 to TRBJ2-1, with 8 bases aligning to TRBD1. Germline V gene data show CDR1 as SGHNT and CDR2 as YYREEE (reference sequence). CDR3 length equals 14 residues. V was pared by 3 bases and J by 8 bases, with 7 bases of the junction left unmatched. The chain's CDR3 is CASSSGQGSDEQFF. The CDR3 DNA reads as TGTGCCAGCAGCTCCGGACAGGGATCCGATGAGCAGTTCTTC.

The V call is TRBV7-2, the J call TRBJ2-5; 11 positions agree with TRBD2. Germline values: CDR1 SGHTA, CDR2 FQGNSA. The CDR3 is 17 residues long. With V trimmed by 1 base and J by 5 bases, 9 bases remained unmatched. The CDR3 sequence: CASSLVASGGMVETQYF. The CDR3 coding sequence is TGTGCCAGCAGCTTAGTGGCTAGCGGGGGGATGGTTGAGACCCAGTACTTC.

This clone showed up just once. The chain has TRBV24-1 and TRBJ1-5; possibly TRBD1 for D (6 bases). This CDR3 has 17 residues. Trimming took 4 bases from V and 0 from J, leaving 15 bases between them. The germline V gene has CDR1 KGHDR and CDR2 SFDVKD. The CDR3: CATSDNDRTSSNQPQHF. Here the CDR3 DNA reads TGTGCCACCAGTGACAACGACAGGACCTCTAGCAATCAGCCCCAGCATTTT.

The chain combines TRBV5-1 with TRBJ2-5; weak D call: TRBD2 (7 bases). With 3 bases removed from V and 3 bases from J, the gap between germline ends came to 12 bases. The CDR3 is made up of 14 amino acids. The germline V gene has CDR1 SGHRS and CDR2 YFSETQ. The CDR3 loop is CASSYQGREETQYF. In DNA form, the CDR3 reads TGCGCCAGCAGCTACCAGGGGAGGGAAGAGACCCAGTACTTC.

This chain uses TRBV3-1 (or the pseudogene TRBV3-2) with TRBJ1-2; tentative D call: TRBD1 (5 bases). The V end was cut by 0 bases, the J end by 8 bases, with 16 bases between. Germline V gene lookup returns CDR1 LGHDT and CDR2 YNNKEL (reference sequence). There are 15 residues in the CDR3. The CDR3 loop is CASSQDPTPRGGYTF. The CDR3 nucleotides are TGTGCCAGCAGCCAAGATCCCACCCCCCGGGGGGGCTACACCTTC.